These 29 T cell receptor beta chains were sequenced from one sample in a study of radiotherapy plus CTLA-4 blockade in lung cancer. Here immunoSEQ multiplex PCR was the method, and the copy in TCRdb shows in-frame clones only, minus some. Of 95,000 to 150,000 clones listed, around 89% were seen once; the top ten hold 5.5% to 7%. The sample here was peripheral blood, taken from a patient treated with radiotherapy plus ipilimumab. These receptors came from a human donor with non-small cell lung cancer that progressed on radiotherapy plus ipilimumab.

CDR3: CASSLGAGRPATNEKLFF. CDR3 DNA sequence: TGTGCCAGCAGCTTAGGTGCGGGGAGGCCCGCAACTAATGAAAAACTGTTTTTT. The chain couples TRBV5-4 to TRBJ1-4; D is ambiguous. Germline assignment: CDR1 SGHNT and CDR2 YYREEE (reference sequence). Trimming cost V 2 bases and J 0 bases, with 17 bases left between them. CDR3 length: 18 amino acids. The full variable domain, completed using reference TRBV5-4 and TRBJ1-4, is ETGVTQSPTHLIKTRGQQVTLRCSSQSGHNTVSWYQQALGQGPQFIFQYYREEENGRGNFPPRFSGLQFPNYSSELNVNALELDDSALYLCASSLGAGRPATNEKLFFGSGTQLSVL.

This chain connects TRBV18 to TRBJ2-1; D not certain. Trimming pared 3 bases from V and 7 bases from J, leaving 7 bases between. The CDR3 is 12 residues long. CDR1 is KGHSH and CDR2 is LQKENI in the germline V gene. CDR3 in DNA: TGTGCCAGCTCACCTAGCATGAATGAGCAGTTCTTC. Translation gives CASSPSMNEQFF.

This clone was counted only a few times. The V call is TRBV19, the J call TRBJ2-3, with TRBD2 as a possible D gene (5 bases). The V gene lost 0 bases and the J gene lost 7 bases, with 8 bases spanning the gap. This CDR3 is 13 amino acids long. Germline V CDR1 and CDR2: LNHDA, SQIVND (reference sequence). CDR3 loop: CASSIDPGNTQYF. Here the CDR3 DNA reads TGTGCCAGTAGTATAGATCCCGGGAATACGCAGTATTTT.

The rearrangement uses TRBV7-6 and TRBJ2-3; tentative D call: TRBD1 (5 bases). The germline CDR1 and CDR2 sequences are SGHVS and FNYEAQ. V was trimmed by 8 bases and J by 2 bases, leaving 14 bases between them. The CDR3 totals 14 residues. This CDR3 reads CASVAGIITDTQYF. The CDR3 DNA follows: TGTGCCAGCGTGGCAGGGATAATCACAGATACGCAGTATTTT.

The chain links TRBV4-2 to TRBJ2-1; D ambiguous. The CDR3 consists of 16 residues. CDR1 and CDR2 from the germline V gene are LGHNA and YNFKEQ. The V gene lost 0 bases and the J gene lost 0 bases, with 9 bases spanning the gap. The DNA of the CDR3 is TGTGCCAGCAGCCAAGACGTCGCCCGCTCCTACAATGAGCAGTTCTTC. Its translation: CASSQDVARSYNEQFF.

The genes are TRBV7-3 and TRBJ2-7; D is possibly TRBD2 (5 bases). The CDR3 runs to 13 residues. V was pared by 2 bases and J by 6 bases, with 11 bases between. CDR1 and CDR2 (germline): SGHTA, FQGTGA. In nucleotides, the CDR3 is TGTGCCAGCAGCTTAGGCCGCCGGGGCGAGCAGTACTTC. It specifies CASSLGRRGEQYF.

Of note for this clone: Other nucleotide sequences in the sample specify the same CDR3. V is TRBV27 and J is TRBJ1-2, with TRBD1 matching over 10 bases. The CDR3 has 15 amino acids. The germline CDR1 and CDR2 sequences are MNHEY and SMNVEV (reference sequence). V was clipped by 3 bases and J by 4 bases; unmatched bases: 5. This CDR3 reads CASSFGTGATYGYTF. The CDR3 DNA reads as TGTGCCAGCAGTTTTGGGACAGGGGCGACCTATGGCTACACCTTC.

This chain joins TRBV4-1 and TRBJ2-2; D uncertain. Germline-derived CDR1 and CDR2 are MGHRA and YSYEKL. V lost 0 bases and J 1 base, leaving 6 bases between the germline ends. The CDR3 runs to 15 residues. CDR3 sequence (DNA): TGCGCCAGCAGCCAAGAACCTAGGAACACCGGGGAGCTGTTTTTT. Protein sequence: CASSQEPRNTGELFF.

This chain joins TRBV6-1 and TRBJ2-7; D possibly corresponds to TRBD1 (5 bases). Germline loops: CDR1 MNHNS, CDR2 SASEGT. The germline V and J ends were trimmed by 4 bases and 2 bases, with 12 bases remaining between them. The CDR3 runs to 14 residues. The CDR3 here is CASSGGPIPYEQYF. CDR3 nucleotide sequence: TGTGCCAGCAGTGGGGGCCCTATCCCCTACGAGCAGTACTTC.

This chain uses TRBV6-1 with TRBJ2-3; D uncertain. The germline V gene encodes CDR1 MNHNS and CDR2 SASEGT. V lost 8 bases and J lost 6, with 3 bases in between. The CDR3 runs to 9 residues. As DNA, the CDR3 is TGTGCCAGCGAGGATACGCAGTATTTT. It translates to CASEDTQYF.

This clone was counted a single time. This chain connects TRBV2 to TRBJ2-2, with D perhaps given as TRBD1 or TRBD2 (5 bases each). Trimming took 4 bases from V and 5 from J, leaving 11 bases between them. The CDR3 covers 14 residues. The V gene's germline CDR1 is SNHLY and CDR2 FYNNEI. This CDR3 reads CASSAGKGTGELFF. In DNA, the CDR3 is TGTGCCAGCAGTGCGGGGAAGGGGACCGGGGAGCTGTTTTTT. Full variable domain (missing parts from reference TRBV2 and TRBJ2-2): EPEVTQTPSHQVTQMGQEVILRCVPISNHLYFYWYRQILGQKVEFLVSFYNNEISEKSEIFDDQFSVERPDGSNFTLKIRSTKLEDSAMYFCASSAGKGTGELFFGEGSRLTVL.

The table lists this clone with a few counts. CDR3 region: CASRPVASSPANYGYTF. DNA of the CDR3: TGTGCCAGTAGGCCTGTGGCCTCGAGCCCAGCTAACTATGGCTACACCTTC. This chain connects TRBV19 to TRBJ1-2; no definite D call. Germline CDR1 is LNHDA and CDR2 is SQIVND (reference sequence). The CDR3 is 17 residues long. V dropped 6 bases and J dropped 0 bases, with 20 bases sitting between them.

J is TRBJ2-1 and V is TRBV5-1; 9 bases line up with TRBD2. This CDR3 comprises 17 residues. Germline V gene sequence: CDR1 SGHRS, CDR2 YFSETQ. After removal of 3 bases from V and 4 bases from J, the junction contained 11 bases not matched to a gene. The CDR3 is CASSYWVPSGAYNEQFF. In DNA form, the CDR3 reads TGCGCCAGCAGCTACTGGGTCCCTAGCGGGGCGTACAATGAGCAGTTCTTC.

The chain has TRBV6-6 and TRBJ2-1, with D maybe TRBD1 (6 bases). The germline V and J ends were trimmed by 2 bases and 2 bases, with 10 bases remaining between them. Germline lookup yields CDR1 MNHNY and CDR2 SVGAGI (reference sequence). The CDR3 runs 15 residues. CDR3 nucleotides: TGTGCCAGCAGTTACCAACAGGGTCCCTACAATGAGCAGTTCTTC. Translated: CASSYQQGPYNEQFF.

The genes are TRBV2 and TRBJ2-5; 9 bases fit TRBD2. The DNA end is a closer match to TRBJ2-7, so the J assignment may be wrong. Germline V gene data show CDR1 as SNHLY and CDR2 as FYNNEI. This CDR3 is 15 amino acids long. CDR3 DNA sequence: TGTGCCAGCAGCAAACTAGCGGGTTTAACCTACGAGCAGTACTTC. It is translated as CASSKLAGLTYEQYF.

V gene TRBV6-5 combines with J gene TRBJ1-2, with TRBD1 as a possible D gene (6 bases). The CDR3 has 15 residues. Trimming cost V 2 bases and J 4 bases, with 14 bases left between them. Germline V gene sequence: CDR1 MNHEY, CDR2 SVGAGI. This CDR3 reads CASSYGGRAGYGYTF. Here the CDR3 DNA reads TGTGCCAGCAGTTACGGGGGCAGGGCTGGCTATGGCTACACCTTC.

This clone was seen only once. The CDR3 region is CASSPWGTSGATGELFF. The CDR3 DNA is TGTGCCAGCAGCCCTTGGGGGACTAGCGGGGCGACCGGGGAGCTGTTTTTT. V is TRBV5-8 and J is TRBJ2-2; 13 bases fit TRBD2. This CDR3 comprises 17 residues. V dropped 4 bases and J dropped 5; count of bases not matched to a gene: 8. CDR1 and CDR2 (germline): SGHTS, YDEGEE.

V is TRBV5-1 and J is TRBJ2-3; possibly TRBD2 for D (6 bases). The CDR3 contains 13 residues. Germline loops: CDR1 SGHRS, CDR2 YFSETQ. V was trimmed by 4 bases and J by 4 bases, leaving 10 bases between them. The CDR3 is CASSNGSADTQYF. The CDR3 DNA is TGCGCCAGCAGCAACGGGAGCGCAGATACGCAGTATTTT.

This clone occurred once. The chain uses TRBV6-6 and TRBJ2-3; D may correspond to TRBD1 or TRBD2 (5 bases each). The V and J ends lost 6 bases and 5 bases respectively, with 21 bases between them. This CDR3 spans 16 amino acids. In germline, CDR1 is MNHNY, CDR2 SVGAGI (reference sequence). In nucleotides, the CDR3 is TGTGCCAGCAGAAGAGTTAGACGGGGCGTTGGAGATACGCAGTATTTT. It yields the protein CASRRVRRGVGDTQYF.

The chain carries TRBV7-9 and TRBJ1-2; 7 positions agree with TRBD1. CDR3 length equals 15 residues. Germline V gives CDR1 SEHNR, CDR2 FQNEAQ (reference sequence). Germline trimming cut 7 bases from V and 4 bases from J; bases unmatched to any gene: 12. The CDR3 region has the DNA TGTGCCAGCATCCAGGGGGACACTGAAGTCTATGGCTACACCTTC. This codes for CASIQGDTEVYGYTF.

As to this clone: The same CDR3 also results from other DNA sequences found in this sample. CDR3 coding DNA: TGCGCCAGCAGCGAAGGGGGCGCGGGCACTGAAGCTTTCTTT. This gives the protein CASSEGGAGTEAFF. The V gene is TRBV5-1, the J gene TRBJ1-1; 7 bases map to TRBD1. This CDR3 has 14 amino acids. With V trimmed by 4 bases and J by 4 bases, 7 bases remained unmatched. Germline-derived CDR1 and CDR2 are SGHRS and YFSETQ.

The rearrangement joins TRBV2 to TRBJ2-2, with 11 nucleotides matching TRBD2. V shed 8 bases and J 4 bases; nucleotides not matched to a gene: 3. This CDR3 is 14 amino acids long. Germline lookup yields CDR1 SNHLY and CDR2 FYNNEI. The CDR3 DNA follows: TGTGCCAGCCGAGGACTAGCGGGCACCGGGGAGCTGTTTTTT. Protein product: CASRGLAGTGELFF.

The genes are TRBV19 and TRBJ2-2; TRBD2 agrees at 8 bases. Per germline, CDR1 LNHDA and CDR2 SQIVND (reference sequence). The junction had 2 bases not matched to a gene; V was cut back by 7 bases and J by 1 base. The CDR3 extends over 14 amino acids. The CDR3 DNA reads as TGTGCCAGTATTGCGGGAGGGAACACCGGGGAGCTGTTTTTT. Protein: CASIAGGNTGELFF.

This chain's CDR3 is CASGPDWVNTGELFF. The DNA of the CDR3 is TGTGCTAGTGGTCCCGACTGGGTCAACACCGGGGAGCTGTTTTTT. The chain has TRBV12-5 and TRBJ2-2; D call uncertain. The germline V gene has CDR1 LGHNT and CDR2 FRNRAP. The CDR3 consists of 15 residues. Trimming removed 5 bases from V and 2 bases from J, with 12 bases in between.

The V and J genes are TRBV6-1 and TRBJ2-7; the match to TRBD1 covers 10 bases. CDR1 and CDR2 (germline): MNHNS, SASEGT. This CDR3 is built from 14 residues. With V trimmed by 8 bases and J by 7 bases, 11 bases remained unmatched. CDR3 nucleotide sequence: TGTGCCAGCGATCTCCGGACAGGGGGGACTGAGCAGTACTTC. As protein: CASDLRTGGTEQYF.

Worth noting for this clone: Within the sample, other DNA sequences also encode this same CDR3. The chain uses TRBV18 and TRBJ2-1; D call uncertain. Germline V gene data show CDR1 as KGHSH and CDR2 as LQKENI. V dropped 3 bases and J dropped 6 bases, with 6 bases sitting between them. This CDR3 contains 12 residues. The CDR3, as DNA: TGTGCCAGCTCACCGCTCGGCAATGAGCAGTTCTTC. It translates to CASSPLGNEQFF.

The V gene is TRBV19, the J gene TRBJ1-1; 7 bases are a match to TRBD1. This CDR3 has 13 residues. Germline trimming cut 6 bases from V and 5 bases from J; bases unmatched to any gene: 6. From germline, CDR1 is LNHDA and CDR2 SQIVND (reference sequence). The CDR3 coding sequence is TGTGCCAGTAGGCCGACAGGGACGACTGAAGCTTTCTTT. It is translated as CASRPTGTTEAFF.

The chain couples TRBV7-2 to TRBJ2-3; possible D gene TRBD2, 5 bases. CDR1 is SGHTA, CDR2 FQGNSA, per germline. Deletions cut 1 base from V and 0 bases from J, with 8 bases between. This CDR3 comprises 15 residues. The CDR3 region is CASSLGTGSTDTQYF. In nucleotides, the CDR3 is TGTGCCAGCAGCTTAGGTACGGGAAGCACAGATACGCAGTATTTT. Based on the CDR3 plus reference TRBV7-2 and TRBJ2-3, the full variable domain is GAGVSQSPSNKVTEKGKDVELRCDPISGHTALYWYRQSLGQGLEFLIYFQGNSAPDKSGLPSDRFSAERTGGSVSTLTIQRTQQEDSAVYLCASSLGTGSTDTQYFGPGTRLTVL.

The rearrangement joins TRBV15 to TRBJ1-1, with D unclear. Germline loops: CDR1 LNHNV, CDR2 YYDKDF (reference sequence). The CDR3 is 14 residues long. The V and J ends lost 0 bases and 2 bases respectively, with 7 bases between them. As DNA, the CDR3 is TGTGCCACCAGCAGAGATTGGAGAAACACTGAAGCTTTCTTT. Translating it yields CATSRDWRNTEAFF. Complete variable domain (other parts from reference TRBV15 and TRBJ1-1): DAMVIQNPRYQVTQFGKPVTLSCSQTLNHNVMYWYQQKSSQAPKLLFHYYDKDFNNEADTPDNFQSRRPNTSFCFLDIRSPGLGDTAMYLCATSRDWRNTEAFFGQGTRLTVV.